The next 7 T cell receptor beta chains were all read from a single sample in a study. TCRdb re-called the RT-PCR reads through MiXCR, storing one row per CDR3 protein. The sample has about 700,000 distinct CDR3 sequences, 12% to 15% seen once. The sequencing input was memory CD4+ T cells from blood. The receptor set was obtained from a female donor in good health, serving as a healthy control.

On this clonotype: One end of the junction fails to match germline, which may point to a read error. The chain carries TRBV5-1 and TRBJ1-2; 9 bases agree with TRBD1. Germline lookup yields CDR1 SGHRS and CDR2 YFSETQ. CDR3 size: 14 residues. CDR3 amino acids: CSSKRGDRADGYTF. CDR3 nucleotide sequence: TGCTCCAGCAAGAGGGGGGACAGGGCAGATGGCTACACCTTC. Full variable domain (outside the CDR3, taken from reference TRBV5-1 and TRBJ1-2): KAGVTQTPRYLIKTRGQQVTLSCSPISGHRSVSWYQQTPGQGLQFLFEYFSETQRNKGNFPGRFSGRQFSNSRSEMNVSTLELGDSALYLCSSKRGDRADGYTFGSGTRLTVV.

The genes are TRBV3-1 and TRBJ2-1; D gene uncertain. V was pared by 0 bases and J by 9 bases, with 12 bases between. CDR3 length: 14 residues. Germline lookup yields CDR1 LGHDT and CDR2 YNNKEL (reference sequence). The DNA for the CDR3 is TGTGCCAGCAGCCAAGATAGAACATTAAGTGAGCAGTTCTTC. This codes for CASSQDRTLSEQFF.

This clonotype was found many times. The chain has TRBV4-1 and TRBJ2-3; D perhaps matches TRBD1 (6 bases). Per germline, CDR1 MGHRA and CDR2 YSYEKL. The CDR3 is made up of 15 amino acids. Trimming took off 0 bases at V and 3 bases at J, with 10 bases between the two ends. CDR3 DNA: TGCGCCAGCAGCCAAGATTCGAGGGGGACAGATACGCAGTATTTT. Translated: CASSQDSRGTDTQYF.

In this sample, this clonotype turned up many times. The CDR3 sequence is CASSTRTSDTEAFF. CDR3 bases: TGTGCCAGCAGTACTCGGACAAGCGACACTGAAGCTTTCTTT. This chain connects TRBV12-3 or TRBV12-4 to TRBJ1-1; D might be TRBD1 (5 bases). The CDR3 extends over 14 amino acids. Trimming pared 5 bases from V and 3 bases from J, leaving 13 bases between.

This clonotype has just a few counts. The V call is TRBV7-9, the J call TRBJ1-2; D unresolved. The length of the CDR3 is 13 residues. Trimming removed 5 bases at V and 8 bases at J, with 15 bases between. Germline CDR1 and CDR2: SEHNR and FQNEAQ (reference sequence). The CDR3 DNA is TGTGCCAGCAGCCCGGACGGCTTCGGGGGCTACACCTTC. It specifies CASSPDGFGGYTF.

The CDR3 loop reads CASSLASPETQYF. For the CDR3, the DNA is TGTGCCAGCAGCTTGGCGTCGCCGGAGACCCAGTACTTC. V is TRBV5-5 and J is TRBJ2-5; D remains ambiguous. V dropped 0 bases and J dropped 5 bases, with 8 bases sitting between them. The V gene's germline CDR1 is SGHKS and CDR2 YYEKEE (reference sequence). This CDR3 spans 13 amino acids.

This clonotype was observed many times. V usage is TRBV20-1 and J usage is TRBJ1-6, with D possibly matching TRBD1 (6 bases). Between the trimmed V and J ends, which lost 6 bases and 8 bases, there was a span of 14 bases. The CDR3 runs 13 residues. Germline assignment: CDR1 DFQATT and CDR2 SNEGSKA (reference sequence). CDR3 in DNA: TGCAGTGCAACAGGGTTAGGGGATTCACCCCTCCACTTT. Residues: CSATGLGDSPLHF.